The rows below give T cell receptor beta chains drawn from one sample of a study of cytomegalovirus exposure and HLA in healthy donors. Assay: immunoSEQ multiplex PCR; the TCRdb copy retains only in-frame clones and omits some. The sample contains more than 35,000 clones, approximately 63% of which appear only once. The sequenced sample was PBMCs. The source is a man between 35 and 55 years old in good health and CMV-seronegative. Both conserved end residues are part of each CDR3. D genes are given only for firm matches. The size of a clone is reported for some rows only, either as once, few or many, or as a class for expanded clones.

CDR3aa: CASTRDRSYEQYF
CDR3nt: TGTGCCAGCACCCGGGACAGATCCTACGAGCAGTACTTC
abundance: .
j_gene: TRBJ2-7
d_gene: TRBD1
v_gene: TRBV18

CDR3aa: CASSPGTKNYEQYF
CDR3nt: TGTGCCAGTAGCCCCGGGACAAAGAACTACGAGCAGTACTTC
abundance: .
j_gene: TRBJ2-7
d_gene: .
v_gene: TRBV19

CDR3aa: CASSSEDRVSEEQYF
CDR3nt: TGCGCCAGCAGCAGCGAGGACAGGGTTTCAGAAGAGCAGTACTTC
abundance: once
j_gene: TRBJ2-7
d_gene: TRBD1
v_gene: TRBV5-1

CDR3aa: CASSLDASGGNGYTF
CDR3nt: TGTGCCAGCAGCTTAGACGCGTCCGGGGGGAATGGCTACACCTTC
abundance: .
j_gene: TRBJ1-2
d_gene: .
v_gene: TRBV7-2

CDR3aa: CASSLKGTGETQYF
CDR3nt: TGTGCCAGCAGCTTAAAGGGGACAGGGGAGACCCAGTACTTC
abundance: once
j_gene: TRBJ2-5
d_gene: TRBD1
v_gene: TRBV7-3

CDR3aa: CASSQGQGGHEQYF
CDR3nt: TGTGCCAGCAGCCAGGGACAGGGAGGCCACGAGCAGTACTTC
abundance: .
j_gene: TRBJ2-7
d_gene: TRBD1
v_gene: TRBV7-6

CDR3aa: CASMLGTHNNEQFF
CDR3nt: TGTGCCAGTATGCTCGGGACTCATAACAATGAGCAGTTCTTC
abundance: .
j_gene: TRBJ2-1
d_gene: .
v_gene: TRBV19

CDR3aa: CSARGGAPASGDTQYF
CDR3nt: TGCAGCGCAAGGGGGGGGGCCCCGGCTTCCGGAGATACGCAGTATTTT
abundance: .
j_gene: TRBJ2-3
d_gene: .
v_gene: TRBV29-1

CDR3aa: CASSKARDRGQRGANVLTF
CDR3nt: TGTGCCAGCAGCAAAGCCCGGGACAGGGGCCAACGTGGGGCCAACGTCCTGACTTTC
abundance: once
j_gene: TRBJ2-6
d_gene: .
v_gene: TRBV21-1

CDR3aa: CAWSAWAGGGGYTF
CDR3nt: TGTGCCTGGAGTGCCTGGGCAGGAGGTGGGGGCTACACCTTC
abundance: few
j_gene: TRBJ1-2
d_gene: .
v_gene: TRBV30

CDR3aa: CASSPRSSRNEQFF
CDR3nt: TGCGCCAGCAGCCCCCGATCTAGCAGAAATGAGCAGTTCTTC
abundance: .
j_gene: TRBJ2-1
d_gene: .
v_gene: TRBV4-1

CDR3aa: CASTPTGDRVSYEQYF
CDR3nt: TGTGCCAGCACCCCAACCGGGGACAGGGTCTCCTACGAGCAGTACTTC
abundance: .
j_gene: TRBJ2-7
d_gene: TRBD1
v_gene: TRBV28